This is a list of T cell receptor beta chains from one sample in a study of blood T cell repertoires in COVID-19. Sequencing used immunoSEQ multiplex PCR; TCRdb keeps in-frame clones, though not all of them. The table has under 300,000 clones, around 81% seen once. Specimen: PBMCs or T cells enriched from blood (not recorded which). All receptors derive from a man aged 45 to 65 who had recovered from COVID-19. CDR3s include the opening cysteine and the closing phenylalanine or tryptophan. A D gene is named only where the DNA matches it firmly. The size entry is marked missing in some rows and otherwise reads once, few, many or a size class.

D | size | J | V | DNA | CDR3
TRBD1 | NA | TRBJ1-4 | TRBV7-2 | TGTGCCAGCAGCTCTGGTGGGACAGCAGCCGAAAAACTGTTTTTT | CASSSGGTAAEKLFF
TRBD1 | NA | TRBJ1-1 | TRBV10-3 | TGTGCCATCAGCGGCGGGACAGGGAACACTGAAGCTTTCTTT | CAISGGTGNTEAFF
TRBD1 | NA | TRBJ1-2 | TRBV5-4 | TGTGCCAGCAGCCAGGACAGGGGACAGGTTGGCTACACCTTC | CASSQDRGQVGYTF
NA | NA | TRBJ1-4 | TRBV11-2 | TGTGCCAGCAGCTACGGGGCTCAGGGAGGAGAAAAACTGTTTTTT | CASSYGAQGGEKLFF
TRBD1 | NA | TRBJ1-6 | TRBV15 | TGTGCCACAACCAGGGGACAGGGAACCCTCCACTTT | CATTRGQGTLHF
TRBD1 | NA | TRBJ1-3 | TRBV10-3 | TGTGCCATCAGTCAGGGGGCTTCTGGAAACACCATATATTTT | CAISQGASGNTIYF
TRBD2 | many | TRBJ2-5 | TRBV5-1 | TGCGCCAGCAGCTCTGGGACTAGCGGGGGGCTCGGGCGGGCGGACCAGTACTTC | CASSSGTSGGLGRADQYF
NA | NA | TRBJ1-4 | TRBV5-1 | TGCGCCAGCAGCTTCCAGGGGTCAGCGGAAAAACTGTTTTTT | CASSFQGSAEKLFF
TRBD1 | once | TRBJ2-3 | TRBV9 | TGTGCCAGCACCGGACAGGGGGCAACAGATACGCAGTATTTT | CASTGQGATDTQYF
NA | NA | TRBJ2-1 | TRBV19 | TGTGCCAGTAGTTCGCTGGAGGCCCATGAGCAGTTCTTC | CASSSLEAHEQFF
NA | NA | TRBJ2-7 | TRBV19 | TGTGCCAGTAGTCCCTCCCTAACAGGGCGAGTCTACGAGCAGTACTTC | CASSPSLTGRVYEQYF
NA | NA | TRBJ2-3 | TRBV29-1 | TGCAGCGTTGTTAGTATGAGAGGCACAGATACGCAGTATTTT | CSVVSMRGTDTQYF
TRBD2 | few | TRBJ2-3 | TRBV19 | TGTGCCAGTAGTATATTGGGGACTAGCCCGGGGGGGGATACGCAGTATTTT | CASSILGTSPGGDTQYF
NA | NA | TRBJ1-1 | TRBV4-2 | TGTGCCAGCAGCTGGGCTCGGACTGAAGCTTTCTTT | CASSWARTEAFF
NA | NA | TRBJ2-2 | TRBV5-1 | TGCGCCAGCAGCCCGGGACACGTACCGTCGAACACCGGGGAGCTGTTTTTT | CASSPGHVPSNTGELFF
NA | NA | TRBJ1-1 | TRBV5-1 | TGCGCCAGCAGCCACCGAGAAGACACGACGAACACTGAAGCTTTCTTT | CASSHREDTTNTEAFF
TRBD1 | NA | TRBJ2-1 | TRBV7-9 | TGTGCCAGCAGCTTGGGACAGTACAATGAGCAGTTCTTC | CASSLGQYNEQFF
NA | NA | TRBJ2-2 | TRBV4-1 | TGCGCCAGCAGGGCCGGGACTGCCAAATCCTACACCGGGGAGCTGTTTTTT | CASRAGTAKSYTGELFF
TRBD2 | once | TRBJ2-3 | TRBV19 | TGTGCCAGTAGTCCGGGACTAGCGGACACAGATACGCAGTATTTT | CASSPGLADTDTQYF
NA | NA | TRBJ2-1 | TRBV5-3 | TGTGCCAGAAGCCTGCAGAATGAGCAGTTCTTC | CARSLQNEQFF
NA | NA | TRBJ1-5 | TRBV6-5 | TGTGCCACCAAGATCTTGAGGGGGAATCAGCCCCAGCATTTT | CATKILRGNQPQHF
NA | NA | TRBJ1-5 | TRBV2 | TGTGCCAGCAGGCCCCCCGGAGGGGCCCAGCCCCAGCATTTT | CASRPPGGAQPQHF
NA | NA | TRBJ2-1 | TRBV6-5 | TGTGCCAGCAGTTACCACGGGACTGGCCTAGTGGGGCAGTTCTTC | CASSYHGTGLVGQFF
TRBD1 | NA | TRBJ2-4 | TRBV6-1 | TGTGCCAGCAGTGGCACTGGACAGGCCGTCAAAAACATTCAGTACTTC | CASSGTGQAVKNIQYF
TRBD2 | NA | TRBJ2-1 | TRBV11-3 | TGTGCCAGCAGCTTAGGGGTAGCGGGTACAAGCTACAATGAGCAGTTCTTC | CASSLGVAGTSYNEQFF